These 30 T cell receptor beta chains came from one sample sequenced in a study of T cell responses to AZD1222 COVID-19 vaccine. The protocol was immunoSEQ multiplex PCR, while the TCRdb copy is restricted to in-frame clones and leaves out a portion. The repertoire holds roughly 190,000 clones, with approximately 94% as singletons. The sample consisted of peripheral blood, taken 28 days after the second dose of the MenACWY control vaccine. The receptor source for this set is an adult who received the MenACWY meningococcal vaccine as a control.

The gene calls are TRBV19 and TRBJ2-5; tentatively, D is TRBD1 (6 bases). V was cut by 7 bases and J by 6 bases, with 15 bases left in between. The germline CDR1 and CDR2 sequences are LNHDA and SQIVND (reference sequence). The CDR3 spans 13 residues. The CDR3 DNA follows: TGTGCCAGTACCAACCAACAGGGAAAGACCCAGTACTTC. This encodes CASTNQQGKTQYF. Filled out from reference TRBV19 and TRBJ2-5, the complete variable domain reads DGGITQSPKYLFRKEGQNVTLSCEQNLNHDAMYWYRQDPGQGLRLIYYSQIVNDFQKGDIAEGYSVSREKKESFPLTVTSAQKNPTAFYLCASTNQQGKTQYFGPGTRLLVL.

The genes are TRBV27 and TRBJ2-7; 13 bases match TRBD2. CDR1 is MNHEY, CDR2 SMNVEV, per germline (reference sequence). CDR3 length: 13 amino acids. With V trimmed by 5 bases and J by 11 bases, 6 bases remained unmatched. DNA of the CDR3: TGTGCCAGCAGTACAGGACTAGCGGGAGAAAAGTACTTC. Translation gives CASSTGLAGEKYF.

V is TRBV5-1 and J is TRBJ2-1, with 9 bases lining up with TRBD2. The J segment lost 4 bases and the V segment lost 7 bases, leaving 18 bases of the junction unmatched. The CDR3 has 18 amino acids. Germline V gives CDR1 SGHRS, CDR2 YFSETQ. This CDR3 reads CASGSGNAGGPLYNEQFF. The CDR3 DNA reads TGCGCCAGCGGGAGTGGGAATGCGGGAGGGCCCTTGTACAATGAGCAGTTCTTC.

The chain links TRBV7-8 to TRBJ2-7; TRBD2 agrees at 9 bases. This CDR3 is built from 15 residues. The junction had 5 bases not matched to a gene; V was cut back by 1 base and J by 4 bases. CDR1 and CDR2 from the germline V gene are SGHVS and FQNEAQ. The CDR3 coding sequence is TGTGCCAGCAGCTTAGGGGCGGGAGGGCCGTACGAGCAGTACTTC. It specifies CASSLGAGGPYEQYF.

This clone was seen only a few times. V usage is TRBV29-1 and J usage is TRBJ2-3, with D tentatively TRBD1 or TRBD2 (5 bases each). The CDR3 sequence is 14 residues long. V shed 8 bases and J shed 2 bases, with 17 bases lying between them. CDR1 SQVTM and CDR2 ANQGSEA come from the germline V gene. CDR3 nucleotides: TGCAGCTCTAGGGTGGGGACGGCCACAGATACGCAGTATTTT. Residues: CSSRVGTATDTQYF.

This clone occurred once. The chain joins TRBV27 to TRBJ1-1, with TRBD1 as a possible D gene (5 bases). In germline, CDR1 is MNHEY, CDR2 SMNVEV (reference sequence). The germline V and J ends were trimmed by 5 bases and 10 bases, with 17 bases remaining between them. The CDR3 runs 13 residues. CDR3: CASSQPIGTGAFF. The CDR3 nucleotides are TGTGCCAGCAGTCAACCTATAGGGACCGGAGCTTTCTTT.

The chain combines TRBV6-2 or TRBV6-3 with TRBJ2-2; 9 bases align to TRBD1. The CDR3 covers 17 residues. Germline V CDR1 and CDR2: MNHEY, SVGEGT. Trimming took 2 bases from V and 0 from J; bases not matched to a gene: 4. CDR3 sequence reads: CASSYETGGANTGELFF. The CDR3 nucleotides are TGTGCCAGCAGTTACGAAACAGGGGGCGCGAACACCGGGGAGCTGTTTTTT.

This sequence joins TRBV19 and TRBJ1-1; D might be TRBD1 (6 bases). With 5 bases removed from V and 4 bases from J, the gap between germline ends came to 17 bases. Germline assignment: CDR1 LNHDA and CDR2 SQIVND (reference sequence). The CDR3 contains 15 residues. The CDR3, as DNA: TGTGCCAGTAGTCGACTACAGGGTCTAGTCACTGAAGCTTTCTTT. Encoded protein: CASSRLQGLVTEAFF.

The chain is built from TRBV28 and TRBJ2-1; 10 bases align to TRBD2. The CDR3 sequence is 15 residues long. Germline V gene sequence: CDR1 MDHEN, CDR2 SYDVKM. With 4 bases clipped from V and 2 bases from J, the junction kept 2 bases outside the gene matches. CDR3 sequence: CASSSGLATYNEQFF. CDR3 DNA: TGTGCCAGCAGTTCGGGACTAGCGACCTACAATGAGCAGTTCTTC.

The genes are TRBV21-1 and TRBJ2-3; the table assigns TRBD1, which was not confirmed against the DNA. TRBV21-1 counts as a pseudogene. The CDR3 covers 15 residues. CDR3 DNA sequence: TGTGCCAGCAGCAAGGGGGACAGGGGAACAGATACGCAGTATTTT. This sequence encodes CASSKGDRGTDTQYF.

This clone was picked up one time. The rearrangement links TRBV5-6 to TRBJ1-1, with D tentatively TRBD1 (6 bases). Trimming stripped 1 base from V and 5 bases from J, with 18 bases between. CDR1 is SGHDT and CDR2 is YYEEEE in the germline V gene. The length of the CDR3 is 16 residues. In nucleotides, the CDR3 is TGTGCCAGCAGCTTGTTTCTTAGGGGGATGGGGACTGAAGCTTTCTTT. Protein: CASSLFLRGMGTEAFF.

The genes are TRBV3-1 (or the pseudogene TRBV3-2) and TRBJ1-2; D is perhaps TRBD1 (5 bases). Germline loops: CDR1 LGHDT, CDR2 YNNKEL (reference sequence). Trimming took off 3 bases at V and 6 bases at J, with 20 bases between the two ends. The CDR3 is 16 residues long. The CDR3 nucleotides read TGTGCCAGCAGCCACACAAATCGGGCAGGGCAGAATGGCTACACCTTC. Its translation: CASSHTNRAGQNGYTF.

V and J are TRBV6-5 and TRBJ1-2; D is unresolved. This CDR3 region has 14 residues. The V gene lost 4 bases and the J gene lost 1 base, with 10 bases spanning the gap. Germline-derived CDR1 and CDR2 are MNHEY and SVGAGI. In nucleotides, the CDR3 is TGTGCCAGCAGTTTATCCAGAATTAACTATGGCTACACCTTC. This encodes CASSLSRINYGYTF.

The rearrangement joins TRBV3-1 (or the pseudogene TRBV3-2) to TRBJ2-5; D unclear. CDR1 and CDR2 (germline): LGHDT, YNNKEL (reference sequence). V shed 4 bases and J shed 0 bases, with 15 bases lying between them. CDR3 length equals 16 residues. The CDR3 coding sequence is TGTGCCAGCAGCCTTTCTCTAGGTCGGCACCAAGAGACCCAGTACTTC. Its translation: CASSLSLGRHQETQYF.

The gene calls are TRBV2 and TRBJ1-5; no firm D call. The V gene's germline CDR1 is SNHLY and CDR2 FYNNEI. The CDR3 has 17 residues. V dropped 6 bases and J dropped 2 bases, with 20 bases sitting between them. CDR3 protein: CASRSFPTVGGNQPQHF. CDR3 sequence (DNA): TGTGCCAGCAGAAGCTTCCCGACGGTTGGTGGCAATCAGCCCCAGCATTTT.

The chain couples TRBV7-3 to TRBJ2-6, with 16 bases that match TRBD2. Germline CDR1 reads SGHTA; CDR2 reads FQGTGA. V was pared by 5 bases and J by 3 bases, with 4 bases of the junction left unmatched. CDR3 length: 18 amino acids. The chain's CDR3 is CASSLGTSGRGGANVLTF. The CDR3 bases are TGTGCCAGCAGCCTTGGGACTAGCGGGAGGGGTGGGGCCAACGTCCTGACTTTC. The entire variable domain, with the rest obtained from reference TRBV7-3 and TRBJ2-6, is as follows: GAGVSQTPSNKVTEKGKYVELRCDPISGHTALYWYRQSLGQGPEFLIYFQGTGAADDSGLPNDRFFAVRPEGSVSTLKIQRTERGDSAVYLCASSLGTSGRGGANVLTFGAGSRLTVL.

This chain uses TRBV27 with TRBJ1-6, with a possible D match to TRBD1 (6 bases). Germline V CDR1 and CDR2: MNHEY, SMNVEV (reference sequence). The CDR3 is 14 residues long. The V end lost 6 bases, the J end lost 7 bases, and 13 bases lay between the germline ends. The CDR3 sequence is CASRSQGLNSPLHF. The CDR3 DNA reads TGTGCCAGCAGATCACAGGGACTCAATTCACCCCTCCACTTT.

V gene TRBV6-2 or TRBV6-3 combines with J gene TRBJ2-7, with D possibly TRBD2 on 5 matching bases. CDR3 size: 15 residues. V lost 0 bases to trimming and J lost 0 bases, with 9 bases between them. Germline V gives CDR1 MNHEY, CDR2 SVGEGT. CDR3 coding DNA: TGTGCCAGCAGTTACTCGAGGGTGGTCTCCTACGAGCAGTACTTC. Its protein product is CASSYSRVVSYEQYF.

This chain links TRBV6-2 or TRBV6-3 with TRBJ1-2, with D perhaps TRBD1 (6 bases). CDR3 length: 13 amino acids. V lost 2 bases, J lost 3 bases, and 7 bases lay in between. Germline values: CDR1 MNHEY, CDR2 SVGEGT. The CDR3 coding sequence is TGTGCCAGCAGTTACGGACAGTACTATGGCTACACCTTC. It specifies CASSYGQYYGYTF.

This chain joins TRBV18 and TRBJ1-1, with 11 bases lining up with TRBD1. There are 16 residues in the CDR3. J was trimmed by 0 bases and V by 4 bases; bases with no gene match: 4. The germline V gene encodes CDR1 KGHSH and CDR2 LQKENI. CDR3 protein: CASSRDRGFVNTEAFF. Here the CDR3 DNA reads TGTGCCAGCTCACGGGACAGGGGGTTCGTGAACACTGAAGCTTTCTTT.

DNA for the CDR3: TGTGCCAGCAGCTTGGGGGGCGCGATGTCCTATGGCTACACCTTC. It specifies CASSLGGAMSYGYTF. The rearrangement joins TRBV7-9 to TRBJ1-2; D might be TRBD1 (6 bases). Trimming pared 3 bases from V and 4 bases from J, leaving 15 bases between. The CDR3 extends over 15 amino acids. Per germline, CDR1 SEHNR and CDR2 FQNEAQ (reference sequence).

The chain is built from TRBV6-1 and TRBJ2-7; no clear D gene. Germline loops: CDR1 MNHNS, CDR2 SASEGT. The length of the CDR3 is 17 residues. V lost 4 bases, J lost 6 bases, and 25 bases lay in between. The CDR3 sequence is CASSATGAARGPSEQYF. CDR3 sequence (DNA): TGTGCCAGCAGTGCGACTGGAGCAGCACGAGGACCCTCCGAGCAGTACTTC.

The chain is built from TRBV29-1 and TRBJ2-7; possibly TRBD1 or TRBD2 for D (5 bases each). This CDR3 has 15 amino acids. V shed 5 bases and J shed 3 bases, with 20 bases lying between them. In germline, CDR1 is SQVTM, CDR2 ANQGSEA. The CDR3 reads CSVYDSWGKGYEQYF. The CDR3 bases are TGCAGCGTTTACGACAGTTGGGGGAAGGGCTACGAGCAGTACTTC.

The V and J genes are TRBV6-2 or TRBV6-3 and TRBJ1-5; tentative D call: TRBD1 (5 bases). The CDR3 length is 14 residues. V was shortened by 6 bases and J by 6 bases, with 15 bases between the two germline ends. Germline V gene data show CDR1 as MNHEY and CDR2 as SVGEGT. The CDR3 here is CASSPLGGGQPQHF. CDR3 nucleotide sequence: TGTGCCAGCAGCCCCCTTGGGGGAGGTCAGCCCCAGCATTTT.

The chain carries TRBV6-6 and TRBJ2-7, with D tentatively TRBD2 (6 bases). Germline V lookup: CDR1 MNHNY, CDR2 SVGAGI (reference sequence). Trimming took 8 bases from V and 3 from J, leaving 11 bases between them. The CDR3 is 12 residues long. The DNA for the CDR3 is TGTGCCAGCCGGCAGGGAGGCTACGAGCAGTACTTC. Translated, it gives CASRQGGYEQYF.

The CDR3 is CASSVQGATDTQYF. The CDR3 bases are TGTGCCAGTAGTGTACAGGGGGCCACGGATACGCAGTATTTT. The genes are TRBV19 and TRBJ2-3, with 9 bases identical to TRBD1. The trim removed 5 bases at V and 6 bases at J, leaving 6 bases unmatched. The CDR3 is 14 amino acids. Per the germline V gene, CDR1 is LNHDA and CDR2 is SQIVND (reference sequence).

The V and J genes are TRBV11-2 and TRBJ2-7; 9 nucleotides line up with TRBD2. Per germline, CDR1 SGHAT and CDR2 FQNNGV. V was clipped by 3 bases and J by 6 bases; unmatched bases: 15. The CDR3 is made up of 17 amino acids. The CDR3 loop reads CASSFQFSVAGVSEQYF. For the CDR3, the DNA is TGTGCCAGCAGCTTCCAGTTCTCCGTAGCGGGAGTTAGCGAGCAGTACTTC.

The chain recombines TRBV3-1 (or the pseudogene TRBV3-2) with TRBJ2-3; 10 bases map to TRBD2. Unmatched junction bases numbered 6, after V lost 3 bases and J lost 3 bases. The CDR3 has 16 amino acids. Germline V lookup: CDR1 LGHDT, CDR2 YNNKEL (reference sequence). CDR3: CASSHLGLAETDTQYF. As DNA, the CDR3 is TGTGCCAGCAGCCACCTTGGACTAGCGGAGACAGATACGCAGTATTTT.

This chain joins TRBV30 and TRBJ1-2, with D maybe TRBD1 (5 bases). The germline V and J ends were trimmed by 4 bases and 7 bases, with 25 bases remaining between them. The CDR3 runs 16 residues. Germline assignment: CDR1 GTSNPN and CDR2 SVGIG (reference sequence). The CDR3 DNA follows: TGTGCCTGGAACTTAGGCGTCCGGGATCAGGGCGTTGGCTACACCTTC. Amino acid sequence: CAWNLGVRDQGVGYTF.

The gene calls are TRBV7-8 and TRBJ2-7, with D maybe TRBD1 (5 bases). This CDR3 spans 13 amino acids. Germline V lookup: CDR1 SGHVS, CDR2 FQNEAQ. The germline V and J ends were trimmed by 4 bases and 7 bases, with 14 bases remaining between them. CDR3 loop: CASSSTPQGEQYF. In DNA, the CDR3 is TGTGCCAGCAGCTCGACCCCGCAGGGAGAGCAGTACTTC.